These 4 T cell receptor beta chains were sequenced from one sample in a study of T cell responses to AZD1222 COVID-19 vaccine. Assay used: immunoSEQ multiplex PCR; TCRdb lists only in-frame clones, some missing. The repertoire has some 110,000 clones, about 92% of them found once; the top ten carry about 3%. Sequenced material: peripheral blood, taken on day 0 of AZD1222 vaccination. These receptors were collected from an adult in good health.

The chain couples TRBV6-5 to TRBJ2-5; 7 bases align to TRBD2. CDR1 and CDR2 from the germline V gene are MNHEY and SVGAGI. The J segment lost 4 bases and the V segment lost 11 bases, leaving 13 bases of the junction unmatched. This CDR3 region has 14 residues. CDR3 nucleotide sequence: TGTGCCTCCCGCGAGCGGGGAAGGGGAGAGACCCAGTACTTC. This gives the protein CASRERGRGETQYF.

DNA of the CDR3: TGTGCCAGCAGTTCCTCATTCGGGACAGGGTTCAATCAGCCCCAGCATTTT. Protein product: CASSSSFGTGFNQPQHF. The chain recombines TRBV25-1 with TRBJ1-5, with 9 bases identical to TRBD1. Germline V lookup: CDR1 MGHDK, CDR2 SYGVNS. After removal of 5 bases from V and 3 bases from J, the junction contained 11 bases not matched to a gene. CDR3 length: 17 amino acids.

The J gene is TRBJ2-7, the V gene TRBV11-3, with D possibly matching TRBD2 (5 bases). Trimming stripped 2 bases from V and 1 base from J, with 9 bases between. CDR1 and CDR2 (germline): SGHNT, YENEEA. The CDR3 length is 14 residues. CDR3 sequence: CASSLSRGSYEQYF. CDR3 DNA: TGTGCCAGCAGCTTATCACGGGGTTCCTACGAGCAGTACTTC.

The chain is built from TRBV5-1 and TRBJ2-3; TRBD2 matches 10 bases. The CDR3 is 16 amino acids. V was pared by 4 bases and J by 3 bases, with 8 bases of the junction left unmatched. The germline V gene has CDR1 SGHRS and CDR2 YFSETQ. The chain's CDR3 is CASSDFLAGETDTQYF. In DNA, the CDR3 is TGCGCCAGCAGCGATTTTCTAGCGGGAGAAACAGATACGCAGTATTTT.